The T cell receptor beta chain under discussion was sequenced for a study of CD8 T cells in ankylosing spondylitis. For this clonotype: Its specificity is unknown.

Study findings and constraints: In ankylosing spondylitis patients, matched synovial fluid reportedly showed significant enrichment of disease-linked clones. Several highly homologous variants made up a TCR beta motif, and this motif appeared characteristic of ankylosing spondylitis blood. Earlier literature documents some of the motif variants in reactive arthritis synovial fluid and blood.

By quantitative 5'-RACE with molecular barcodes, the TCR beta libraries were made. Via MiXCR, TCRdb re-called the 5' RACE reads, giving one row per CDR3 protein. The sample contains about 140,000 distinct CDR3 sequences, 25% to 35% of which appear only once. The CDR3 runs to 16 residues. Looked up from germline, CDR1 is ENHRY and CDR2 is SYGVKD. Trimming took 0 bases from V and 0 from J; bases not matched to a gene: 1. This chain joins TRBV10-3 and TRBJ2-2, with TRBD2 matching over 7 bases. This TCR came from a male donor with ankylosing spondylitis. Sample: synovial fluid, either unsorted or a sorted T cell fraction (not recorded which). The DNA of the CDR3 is TGTGCCATCAGTGAGTCGGGGGGGGCGAACACCGGGGAGCTGTTTTTT. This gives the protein CAISESGGANTGELFF.